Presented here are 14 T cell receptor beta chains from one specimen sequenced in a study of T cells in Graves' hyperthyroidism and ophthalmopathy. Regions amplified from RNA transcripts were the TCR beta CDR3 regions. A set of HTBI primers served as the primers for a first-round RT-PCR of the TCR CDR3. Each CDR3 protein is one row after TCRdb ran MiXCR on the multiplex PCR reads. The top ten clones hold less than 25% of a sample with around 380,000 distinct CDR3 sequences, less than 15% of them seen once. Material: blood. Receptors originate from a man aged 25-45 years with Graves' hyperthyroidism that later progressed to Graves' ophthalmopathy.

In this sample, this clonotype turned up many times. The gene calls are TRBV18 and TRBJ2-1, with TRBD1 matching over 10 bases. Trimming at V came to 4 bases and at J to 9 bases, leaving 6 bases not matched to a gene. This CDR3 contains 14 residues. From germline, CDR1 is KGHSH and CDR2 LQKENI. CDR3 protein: CASSRGQGVGEQFF. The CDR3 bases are TGTGCCAGCTCACGAGGACAGGGGGTGGGTGAGCAGTTCTTC.

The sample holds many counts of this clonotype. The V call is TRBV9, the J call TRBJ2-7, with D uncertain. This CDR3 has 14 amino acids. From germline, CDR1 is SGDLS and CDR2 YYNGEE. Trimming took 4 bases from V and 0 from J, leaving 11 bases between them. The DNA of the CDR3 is TGTGCCAGCAGCCCCCGTCCCTACTCCTACGAGCAGTACTTC. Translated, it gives CASSPRPYSYEQYF.

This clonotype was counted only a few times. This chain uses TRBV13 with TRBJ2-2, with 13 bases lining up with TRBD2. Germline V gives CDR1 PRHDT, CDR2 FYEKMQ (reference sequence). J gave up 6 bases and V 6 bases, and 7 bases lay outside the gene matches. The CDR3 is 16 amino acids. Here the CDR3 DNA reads TGTGCCAGCAGACAAACTAGCGGGGGGGCCGCCGGGGAGCTGTTTTTT. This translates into CASRQTSGGAAGELFF.

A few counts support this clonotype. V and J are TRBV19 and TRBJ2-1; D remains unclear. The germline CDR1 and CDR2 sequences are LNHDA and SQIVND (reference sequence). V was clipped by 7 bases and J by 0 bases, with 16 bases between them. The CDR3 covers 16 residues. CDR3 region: CASTKYGGSSYNEQFF. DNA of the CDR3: TGTGCCAGTACCAAATACGGCGGCAGCTCCTACAATGAGCAGTTCTTC.

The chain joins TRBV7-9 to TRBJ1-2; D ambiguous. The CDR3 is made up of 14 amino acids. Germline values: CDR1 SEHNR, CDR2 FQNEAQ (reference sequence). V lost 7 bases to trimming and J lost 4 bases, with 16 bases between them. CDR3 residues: CASTSPHARYGYTF. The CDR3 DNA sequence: TGTGCCAGCACCTCCCCCCACGCACGCTATGGCTACACCTTC. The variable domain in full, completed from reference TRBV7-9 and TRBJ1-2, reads DTGVSQNPRHKITKRGQNVTFRCDPISEHNRLYWYRQTLGQGPEFLTYFQNEAQLEKSRLLSDRFSAERPKGSFSTLEIQRTEQGDSAMYLCASTSPHARYGYTFGSGTRLTVV.

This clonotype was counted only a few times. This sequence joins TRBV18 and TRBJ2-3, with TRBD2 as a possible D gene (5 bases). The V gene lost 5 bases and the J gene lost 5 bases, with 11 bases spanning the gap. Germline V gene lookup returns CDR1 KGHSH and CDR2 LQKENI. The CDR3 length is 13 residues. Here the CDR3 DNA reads TGTGCCAGCTCAAGAGGGAGCGGAGATACGCAGTATTTT. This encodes CASSRGSGDTQYF.

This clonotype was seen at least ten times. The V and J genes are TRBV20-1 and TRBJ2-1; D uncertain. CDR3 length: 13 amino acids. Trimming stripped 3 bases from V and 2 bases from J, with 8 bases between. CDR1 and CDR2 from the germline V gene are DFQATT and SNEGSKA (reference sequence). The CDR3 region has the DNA TGCAGTGCTAGGGGCGGAACCTACAATGAGCAGTTCTTC. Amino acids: CSARGGTYNEQFF.

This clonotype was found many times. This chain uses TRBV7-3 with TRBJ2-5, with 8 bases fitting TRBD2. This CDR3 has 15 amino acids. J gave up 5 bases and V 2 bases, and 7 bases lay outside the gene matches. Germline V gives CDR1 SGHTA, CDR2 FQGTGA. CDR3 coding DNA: TGTGCCAGCAGCTTATCGGGACTAGGGGGGGAGACCCAGTACTTC. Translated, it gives CASSLSGLGGETQYF.

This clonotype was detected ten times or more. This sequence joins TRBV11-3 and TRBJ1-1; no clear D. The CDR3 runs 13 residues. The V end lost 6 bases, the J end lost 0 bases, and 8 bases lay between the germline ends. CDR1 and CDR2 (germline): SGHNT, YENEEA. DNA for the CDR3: TGTGCCAGCAGGTTTGATGTGAACACTGAAGCTTTCTTT. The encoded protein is CASRFDVNTEAFF. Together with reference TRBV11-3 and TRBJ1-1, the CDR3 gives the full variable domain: EAGVVQSPRYKIIEKKQPVAFWCNPISGHNTLYWYLQNLGQGPELLIRYENEEAVDDSQLPKDRFSAERLKGVDSTLKIQPAELGDSAVYLCASRFDVNTEAFFGQGTRLTVV.

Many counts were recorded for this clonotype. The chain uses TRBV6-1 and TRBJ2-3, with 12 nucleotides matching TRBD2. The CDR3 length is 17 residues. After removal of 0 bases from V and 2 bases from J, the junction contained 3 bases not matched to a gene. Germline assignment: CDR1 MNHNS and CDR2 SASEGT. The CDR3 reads CASSEARTSGVTDTQYF. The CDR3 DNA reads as TGTGCCAGCAGTGAAGCTAGGACTAGCGGGGTCACAGATACGCAGTATTTT.

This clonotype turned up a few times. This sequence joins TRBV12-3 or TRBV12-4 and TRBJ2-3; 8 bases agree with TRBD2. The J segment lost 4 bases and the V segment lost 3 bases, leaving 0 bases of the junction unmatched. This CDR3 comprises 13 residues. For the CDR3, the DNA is TGTGCCAGCAGTTTCGGGGGGGCAGATACGCAGTATTTT. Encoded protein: CASSFGGADTQYF.

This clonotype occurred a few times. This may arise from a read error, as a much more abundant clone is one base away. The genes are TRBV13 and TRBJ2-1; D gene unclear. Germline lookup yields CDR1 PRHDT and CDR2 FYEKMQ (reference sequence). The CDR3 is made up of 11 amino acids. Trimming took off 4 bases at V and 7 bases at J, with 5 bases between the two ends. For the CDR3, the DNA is TGTGCCAGCAGCTCGGCGAATGAGCAGTTCTTC. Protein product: CASSSANEQFF.

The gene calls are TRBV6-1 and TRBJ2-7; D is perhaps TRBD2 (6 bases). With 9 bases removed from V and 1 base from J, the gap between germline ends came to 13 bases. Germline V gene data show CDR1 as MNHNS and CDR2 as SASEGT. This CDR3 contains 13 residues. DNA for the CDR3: TGTGCCAGTGGGCGGGGAAGGTCCTACGAGCAGTACTTC. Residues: CASGRGRSYEQYF.

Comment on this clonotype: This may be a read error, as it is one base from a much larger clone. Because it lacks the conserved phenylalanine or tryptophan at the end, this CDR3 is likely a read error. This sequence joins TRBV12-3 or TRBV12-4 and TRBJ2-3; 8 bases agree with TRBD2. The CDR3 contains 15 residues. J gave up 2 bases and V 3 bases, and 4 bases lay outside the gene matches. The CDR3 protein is CASSLAGGYTDTQYS. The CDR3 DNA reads TGTGCCAGCAGTTTGGCGGGGGGCTACACAGATACGCAGTATTCT.